Sequencing of this T cell receptor (beta chain) was carried out in a study of shared clonotypes between healthy human individuals. Background on the study: Those who served as donors were a couple of women and three men between the ages of 18 and 49.

Each of the donors was a healthy adult who was HIV-negative and had not had a recent acute infection or vaccination. Sorted-subset replicate PCR reactions were performed with roughly 200 ng DNA, corresponding to roughly 30,000 T cell genomes. As originally analysed: From ImmunoSEQ came sequences covering only the junction and carrying no quality scores, so filtering differed. The assay was immunoSEQ multiplex PCR, and TCRdb's table has in-frame clones only and misses some. The DNA gave D and trimming, while V, J and clone size come from that table. The sample lists over a million clones, 97% to 99% seen once, with 0.36% in the top ten. V was clipped by 2 bases and J by 5 bases, with 7 bases between them. This CDR3 spans 13 amino acids. CDR1 and CDR2 (germline): LNHNV, YYDKDF (reference sequence).

Input material: naive CD4+ T cells sorted from blood. Subset indicated: CD45RA+ positively selected. The sequence came from a young man in good health. The chain employs TRBV15 and TRBJ2-1; no clear D. The CDR3 is CATSRYYNNEQFF. In nucleotides, the CDR3 is TGTGCCACCAGCAGATACTATAACAATGAGCAGTTCTTC.